This TCR beta chain was documented in a study of response to subunit inactivated influenza vaccine. Of note for this clonotype: Its antigen is still unknown.

Study-wide results and limits: The study's authors posited that every seasonal influenza vaccination enlists few new T cells.

Trimming took 0 bases from V and 0 from J, leaving 18 bases between them. Germline V CDR1 and CDR2: ENHRY, SYGVKD. The CDR3 has 20 residues. MiXCR, run by TCRdb on the RT-PCR reads, gives a single entry per CDR3 protein. Of 600,000 to 700,000 distinct CDR3 sequences in the sample, around 13% were seen once. This receptor was obtained from a man in his forties or fifties who received an inactivated influenza vaccine. Sequences were derived from PBMCs from blood, sampled 14 to 15 days before vaccination. This rearrangement joins TRBV10-3 to TRBJ2-6, with a possible D match to TRBD2 (5 bases). The CDR3 bases are TGTGCCATCAGTGAGTCGATGGTCCCGGAGAGGGCCTCTGGGGCCAACGTCCTGACTTTC. This translates into CAISESMVPERASGANVLTF.